This T cell receptor beta chain was recovered during a study of beta chain features in type 1 diabetes. cDNA synthesis used the whole RNA isolate, giving expressed TCRB sequences. The protocol was immunoSEQ multiplex PCR, while the TCRdb copy is restricted to in-frame clones and leaves out a portion. The data hold approximately 340,000 clones, with more than 13% observed a single time. The V and J ends lost 3 bases and 0 bases, in that order; junction bases with no gene match: 5. This CDR3 has 17 amino acids. Looked up from germline, CDR1 is SGHNT and CDR2 is YYREEE (reference sequence). The TCR originated in a woman between 18 and 30 years old in good health. V gene TRBV5-4 combines with J gene TRBJ2-1; 11 bases are a match to TRBD2. The sample taken for sequencing was naive CD4+ T cells from blood. Here the CDR3 reads CASSSPGLAGSYNEQFF. The CDR3 DNA is TGTGCCAGCAGCTCGCCCGGACTAGCGGGCTCCTACAATGAGCAGTTCTTC.